One sample yielded the 14 T cell receptor beta chains listed below, sequenced in a study of cytomegalovirus exposure and HLA in healthy donors. Primers included in the PCR were 60 Vbeta and 13 Jbeta primers. The assay was immunoSEQ multiplex PCR, and TCRdb's table has in-frame clones only and misses some. The sample consists of fewer than 150,000 clones, 80% of them appearing once. Input material: PBMCs. The receptors here all came from a male donor in good health and CMV-seronegative.

V gene TRBV19 combines with J gene TRBJ2-3; 8 nucleotides line up with TRBD2. The CDR3 is 17 residues long. Unmatched junction bases numbered 12, after V lost 1 base and J lost 6 bases. Germline V gene data show CDR1 as LNHDA and CDR2 as SQIVND (reference sequence). CDR3 residues: CASSIGSGGELADTQYF. CDR3 DNA: TGTGCCAGTAGTATAGGAAGCGGGGGCGAGTTGGCGGATACGCAGTATTTT.

The chain uses TRBV4-1 and TRBJ1-1, with D tentatively TRBD1 (5 bases). The germline V gene encodes CDR1 MGHRA and CDR2 YSYEKL. This CDR3 contains 15 residues. Trimming pared 1 base from V and 5 bases from J, leaving 14 bases between. The CDR3 DNA follows: TGCGCCAGCAGCCAAGTCCCACAGGCGAGGACTGAAGCTTTCTTT. Translating gives CASSQVPQARTEAFF.

DNA of the CDR3: TGTGCCTGGAGTAAGGACAGAAACTACGAGCAGTACTTC. This gives the protein CAWSKDRNYEQYF. The chain couples TRBV30 to TRBJ2-5, with a possible D match to TRBD1 (6 bases). Gene TRBJ2-7 matches the end of the DNA better, so the J call may be wrong. Germline V gene data show CDR1 as GTSNPN and CDR2 as SVGIG (reference sequence). This CDR3 contains 13 residues.

This clone was seen more than once but under ten times. V and J are TRBV5-6 and TRBJ1-1, with TRBD1 matching 7 bases. The CDR3 extends over 15 amino acids. CDR1 and CDR2 from the germline V gene are SGHDT and YYEEEE. The J segment lost 1 base and the V segment lost 1 base, leaving 4 bases of the junction unmatched. CDR3 DNA: TGTGCCAGCAGCTTGTTGACAGGGAAGAACACTGAAGCTTTCTTT. It yields the protein CASSLLTGKNTEAFF.

J is TRBJ2-5 and V is TRBV9; D gene uncertain. This CDR3 contains 16 residues. Germline values: CDR1 SGDLS, CDR2 YYNGEE. Trimming shortened V by 0 bases and J by 1 base, and 13 bases separated the two germline ends. CDR3 coding DNA: TGTGCCAGCAGCGTAGGAATAGAAACCTTCCAAGAGACCCAGTACTTC. It translates to CASSVGIETFQETQYF.

The chain recombines TRBV9 with TRBJ2-1, with D perhaps TRBD1 (6 bases). CDR3 size: 14 residues. V shed 4 bases and J shed 3 bases, with 11 bases lying between them. The V gene's germline CDR1 is SGDLS and CDR2 YYNGEE. The CDR3 region is CASSPQGGYNEQFF. In nucleotides, the CDR3 is TGTGCCAGCAGCCCACAGGGCGGCTACAATGAGCAGTTCTTC.

V and J are TRBV28 and TRBJ2-6; D is unresolved. CDR1 and CDR2 from the germline V gene are MDHEN and SYDVKM. This CDR3 has 17 amino acids. V gave up 1 base and J gave up 0 bases, with 10 bases separating them. The DNA of the CDR3 is TGTGCCAGCAGTTTATCGTACACAAGCTCTGGGGCCAACGTCCTGACTTTC. Its translation: CASSLSYTSSGANVLTF.

The V gene is TRBV6-1, the J gene TRBJ1-5; 9 bases map to TRBD1. This CDR3 region has 19 residues. Looked up from germline, CDR1 is MNHNS and CDR2 is SASEGT. V shed 2 bases, J shed 0 bases, and the junction held 11 bases outside the gene matches. The CDR3: CASSEMGTGSVYSNQPQHF. The CDR3, as DNA: TGTGCCAGCAGTGAAATGGGGACAGGGAGCGTTTATAGCAATCAGCCCCAGCATTTT.

This chain links TRBV6-6 with TRBJ2-2, with TRBD1 matching over 8 bases. Germline V gene sequence: CDR1 MNHNY, CDR2 SVGAGI (reference sequence). CDR3 length: 16 residues. The J segment lost 4 bases and the V segment lost 2 bases, leaving 6 bases of the junction unmatched. Here the CDR3 reads CASSYPRGRGTGELFF. CDR3 DNA: TGTGCCAGCAGTTACCCCAGGGGGCGAGGCACCGGGGAGCTGTTTTTT.

The J gene is TRBJ1-2, the V gene TRBV4-1; TRBD1 matches 10 bases. In germline, CDR1 is MGHRA, CDR2 YSYEKL. V was pared by 4 bases and J by 4 bases, with 12 bases of the junction left unmatched. The CDR3 is 17 residues long. CDR3 in amino acids: CASSRYAGTGVSYGYTF. The CDR3 DNA is TGCGCCAGCAGCCGCTACGCCGGGACAGGGGTATCCTATGGCTACACCTTC.

The J gene is TRBJ1-4, the V gene TRBV19; 10 bases are shared with TRBD1. Germline CDR1 and CDR2: LNHDA and SQIVND (reference sequence). V lost 3 bases to trimming and J lost 6 bases; unmatched junction nucleotides: 4. There are 15 residues in the CDR3. The CDR3, as DNA: TGTGCCAGTAGTATCGCCGGGACAGGGGATGAAAAACTGTTTTTT. It encodes CASSIAGTGDEKLFF.

V is TRBV4-1 and J is TRBJ1-1, with D perhaps matching TRBD1 (6 bases). Per the germline V gene, CDR1 is MGHRA and CDR2 is YSYEKL. V lost 3 bases to trimming and J lost 11 bases, with 13 bases between them. The length of the CDR3 is 12 residues. The CDR3 DNA sequence: TGCGCCAGCAGCCATACAGGGAATGGTGCTTTCTTT. This translates into CASSHTGNGAFF.

The table lists this clone with a few counts. This chain connects TRBV4-1 to TRBJ2-5; 8 bases map to TRBD1. The CDR3 has 16 amino acids. The junction had 5 bases not matched to a gene; V was cut back by 0 bases and J by 2 bases. Germline CDR1 MGHRA, CDR2 YSYEKL. The CDR3: CASSQEQGAEQETQYF. The CDR3 nucleotides are TGCGCCAGCAGCCAAGAGCAGGGGGCCGAGCAAGAGACCCAGTACTTC.

V gene TRBV6-1 combines with J gene TRBJ1-2, with no clear D. Trimming left V 1 base short and J 4 bases short, with 13 bases between. The V gene's germline CDR1 is MNHNS and CDR2 SASEGT. This CDR3 has 15 residues. CDR3 region: CASSEVPTLFYGYTF. CDR3 nucleotide sequence: TGTGCCAGCAGTGAAGTCCCCACATTATTCTATGGCTACACCTTC.